This section outlines one T cell receptor (beta chain) sequence together with its context. Here immunoSEQ multiplex PCR was the method, and the copy in TCRdb shows in-frame clones only, minus some. The data show 41,000 or so clones, roughly 87% seen once. The CDR3 has 16 amino acids. Germline trimming cut 4 bases from V and 6 bases from J; bases unmatched to any gene: 14. Germline assignment: CDR1 SGHNT and CDR2 YYREEE (reference sequence). This specimen comes from a study of T cell changes during pregnancy in multiple sclerosis. The sample consisted of CD4+ T cells from peripheral blood mononuclear cells, taken in the first trimester of pregnancy. This chain uses TRBV5-4 with TRBJ1-2; 8 nucleotides align to TRBD1. This TCR was sampled from a female donor with multiple sclerosis, enrolled in a pregnancy study. The DNA for the CDR3 is TGTGCCAGCAGCCCAGGACAGGGCTTGAGGGGGAATGGCTACACCTTC. Amino acids: CASSPGQGLRGNGYTF.